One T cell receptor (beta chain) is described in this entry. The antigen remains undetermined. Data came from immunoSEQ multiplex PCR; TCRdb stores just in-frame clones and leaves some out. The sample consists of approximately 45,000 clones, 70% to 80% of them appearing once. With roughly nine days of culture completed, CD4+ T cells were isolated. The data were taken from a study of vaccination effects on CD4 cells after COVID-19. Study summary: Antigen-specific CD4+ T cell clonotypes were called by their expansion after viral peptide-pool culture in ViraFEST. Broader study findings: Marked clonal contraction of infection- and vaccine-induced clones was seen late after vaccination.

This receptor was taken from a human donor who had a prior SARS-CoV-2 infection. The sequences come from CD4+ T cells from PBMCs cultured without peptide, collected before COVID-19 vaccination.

The DNA for the CDR3 is TGCGCCAGCAGCTTGAATAGCTACTACGAGCAGTACTTC. Protein product: CASSLNSYYEQYF. The chain uses TRBV5-1 and TRBJ2-7; unclear D gene. Trimming shortened V by 1 base and J by 3 bases, and 8 bases separated the two germline ends. The CDR3 is made up of 13 amino acids. The germline V gene encodes CDR1 SGHRS and CDR2 YFSETQ.